The rows below give T cell receptor beta chains drawn from one sample of a study of T cells in Graves' hyperthyroidism and ophthalmopathy. TCRdb ran MiXCR on the multiplex PCR reads and lists one entry per CDR3 protein. The sample consists of 550,000 to 800,000 distinct CDR3 sequences, around a sixth of them appearing once. Sequencing was done on a sample of blood. The receptors originated from a middle-aged man with Graves' hyperthyroidism. Each CDR3 is given with its conserved first and last residue. D genes are given only for firm matches. Some rows have no size entry. The others give once, few or many, or a class for an expanded clone.

>TRBJ1-2|TRBV4-2|14|.|.
TGTGCCAGCAGCCAAGACGTACAGGACTATGGCTACACCTTC
CASSQDVQDYGYTF
>TRBJ2-1|TRBV9|15|.|.
TGTGCCAGCAGCGCTACTAAACCGGGTTACAATGAGCAGTTCTTC
CASSATKPGYNEQFF
>TRBJ2-5|TRBV20-1|17|.|.
TGCAGTGTCCAAGCAGGGGGCCTAGCGGGTCACCAAGAGACCCAGTACTTC
CSVQAGGLAGHQETQYF
>TRBJ2-2|TRBV6-5|15|few|TRBD1
TGTGCCAGCAGTTACTCAGGGGGCGCGGCCGGGGAGCTGCTTTTT
CASSYSGGAAGELLF
>TRBJ2-7|TRBV27|15|many|.
TGTGCCAGCAGTCCGTCCGACATTCTCGGCTACGAGCAGTACTTC
CASSPSDILGYEQYF
>TRBJ1-1|TRBV10-3|16|many|.
TGTGCCATCAGAAACAGGGTTCAACCGCCAGGGGCTGAAGCTTTCTTT
CAIRNRVQPPGAEAFF
>TRBJ2-7|TRBV6-1|16|.|TRBD2
TGTGCCAGCAGTACCCACGATAGCGGGAGAATAGGCGAGCAGTACTTC
CASSTHDSGRIGEQYF
>TRBJ2-1|TRBV7-2|15|.|.
TGTGCCAGCACCCCGGGGTTTGCCTCCTACAATGAGCAGTTCTTC
CASTPGFASYNEQFF
>TRBJ1-1|TRBV30|12|many|.
TGTGCCTGGATACAGGGCGGCACTGAAGCTTTCTTT
CAWIQGGTEAFF
>TRBJ1-3|TRBV7-9|14|many|.
TGTGCCAGCAGCCCGGGGACGGCTGGAAACACCATATATTTT
CASSPGTAGNTIYF